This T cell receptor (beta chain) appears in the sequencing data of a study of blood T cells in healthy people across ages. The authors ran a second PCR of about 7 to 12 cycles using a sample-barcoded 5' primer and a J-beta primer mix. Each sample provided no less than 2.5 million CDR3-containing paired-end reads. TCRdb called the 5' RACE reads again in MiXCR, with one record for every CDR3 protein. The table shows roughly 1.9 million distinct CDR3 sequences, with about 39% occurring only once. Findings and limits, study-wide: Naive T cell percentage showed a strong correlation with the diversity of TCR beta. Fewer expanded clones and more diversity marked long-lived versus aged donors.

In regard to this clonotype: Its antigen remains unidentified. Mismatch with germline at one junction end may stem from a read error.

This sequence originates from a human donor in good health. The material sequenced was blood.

CDR3 DNA: TGTGCCAGCAGCTGGACTAGCGGGGGGGTCTACCATGAGCAGTTCTTC. Translation: CASSWTSGGVYHEQFF. V gene TRBV7-9 combines with J gene TRBJ2-1; TRBD2 aligns across 15 bases. Germline CDR1 is SEHNR and CDR2 is FQNEAQ (reference sequence). This CDR3 region has 16 residues.